This TCR beta chain was sequenced for a study of identical twins. Findings and limits, study-wide: Abundant cord blood beta clonotypes carried fewer insertions; memory repertoires showed none. The conclusions drew on cross-sectional statistical analysis instead of tracking the same donors.

This clonotype was seen only a few times. Its target is unknown. There were only healthy Caucasians among the donors. Template switching, a step in the protocol, added a universal primer site, and cDNA carried unique molecular identifiers. TCRdb used MiXCR to reprocess the 5' RACE reads, holding one entry per CDR3 protein. The data contain approximately 700,000 distinct CDR3 sequences, roughly 6% of them seen just once; the ten biggest clones take up roughly 1.6%. This CDR3 comprises 17 residues. V was shortened by 5 bases and J by 0 bases, with 15 bases between the two germline ends. The germline gives CDR1 SGHDT, CDR2 YYEEEE.

This receptor was identified in a man younger than 35 in good health. The chain carries TRBV5-6 and TRBJ2-6, with D hard to call. Sequencing used naive T cells sorted from blood. The chain's CDR3 is CASSPQPGPSGANVLTF. The CDR3 coding sequence is TGTGCCAGCAGTCCCCAGCCAGGCCCCTCTGGGGCCAACGTCCTGACTTTC. The entire variable domain, with the rest obtained from reference TRBV5-6 and TRBJ2-6, is as follows: DAGVTQSPTHLIKTRGQQVTLRCSPKSGHDTVSWYQQALGQGPQFIFQYYEEEERQRGNFPDRFSGHQFPNYSSELNVNALLLGDSALYLCASSPQPGPSGANVLTFGAGSRLTVL.